The TCR beta chain under discussion was sequenced for a study of cytomegalovirus exposure and HLA in healthy donors. Study-wide results and limits: The study flagged 150 to 200 TCR beta chains as cytomegalovirus-associated. Rare TCR sequences dominated, though some public TCRs recurred in many donors. According to reports, the classifier identified cytomegalovirus status with high specificity and sensitivity.

The V gene's germline CDR1 is SNHLY and CDR2 FYNNEI. This CDR3 comprises 16 residues. J lost 0 bases, V lost 10 bases, and 7 bases had no gene match. Sequenced by immunoSEQ multiplex PCR; TCRdb stores in-frame clones only, minus some. In the table there are just under 75,000 clones, just under 95% of which are singletons. The donors were members of the roughly 120-subject validation cohort (separate from the roughly 680-subject first cohort). Of note for this clone: Its antigen remains unidentified.

The chain uses TRBV2 and TRBJ2-3; TRBD2 matches at 13 bases. This clonotype was sampled from a woman aged 18-35 years in good health and CMV-seropositive. Sequenced material: PBMCs. Written as DNA, the CDR3 is TGTGCCACCCGACTAGCGGGGGGACCAAGCACAGATACGCAGTATTTT. Protein product: CATRLAGGPSTDTQYF.